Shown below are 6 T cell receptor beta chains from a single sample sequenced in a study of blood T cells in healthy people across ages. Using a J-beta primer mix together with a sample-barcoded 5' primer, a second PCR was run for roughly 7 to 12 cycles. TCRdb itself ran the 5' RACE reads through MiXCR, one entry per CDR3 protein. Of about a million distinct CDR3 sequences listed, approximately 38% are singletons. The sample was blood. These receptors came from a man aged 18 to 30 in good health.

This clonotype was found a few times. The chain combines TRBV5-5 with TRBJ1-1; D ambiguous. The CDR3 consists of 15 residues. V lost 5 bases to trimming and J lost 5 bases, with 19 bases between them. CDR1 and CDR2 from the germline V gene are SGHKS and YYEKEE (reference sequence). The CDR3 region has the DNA TGTGCCAGCAGATCGCCCTTGAGGGTAGGAACTGAAGCTTTCTTT. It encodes CASRSPLRVGTEAFF.

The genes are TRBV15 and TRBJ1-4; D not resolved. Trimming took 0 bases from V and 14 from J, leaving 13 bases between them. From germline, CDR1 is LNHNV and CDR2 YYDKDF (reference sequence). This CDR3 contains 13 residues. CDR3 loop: CATSRDVGRALFF. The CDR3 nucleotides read TGTGCCACCAGCAGAGATGTCGGCCGGGCCCTGTTTTTT. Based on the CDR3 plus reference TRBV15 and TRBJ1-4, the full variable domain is DAMVIQNPRYQVTQFGKPVTLSCSQTLNHNVMYWYQQKSSQAPKLLFHYYDKDFNNEADTPDNFQSRRPNTSFCFLDIRSPGLGDTAMYLCATSRDVGRALFFGSGTQLSVL.

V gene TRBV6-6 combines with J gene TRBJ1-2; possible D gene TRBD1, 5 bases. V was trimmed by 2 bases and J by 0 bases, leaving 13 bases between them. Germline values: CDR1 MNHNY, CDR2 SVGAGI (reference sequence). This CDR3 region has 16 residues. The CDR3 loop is CASSYGHGTTNYGYTF. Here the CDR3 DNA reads TGTGCCAGCAGTTACGGCCACGGGACTACTAACTATGGCTACACCTTC.

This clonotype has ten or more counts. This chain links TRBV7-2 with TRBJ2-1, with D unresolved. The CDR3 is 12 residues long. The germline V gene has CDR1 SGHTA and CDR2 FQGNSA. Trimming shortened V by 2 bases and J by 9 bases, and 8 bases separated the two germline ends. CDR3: CASSLNVGEQFF. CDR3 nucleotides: TGTGCCAGCAGCTTAAATGTGGGTGAGCAGTTCTTC.

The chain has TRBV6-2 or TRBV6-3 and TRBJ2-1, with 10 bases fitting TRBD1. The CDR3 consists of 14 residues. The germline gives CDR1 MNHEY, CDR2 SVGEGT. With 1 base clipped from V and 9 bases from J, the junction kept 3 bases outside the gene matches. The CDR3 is CASSYLDRGGEQFF. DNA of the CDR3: TGTGCCAGCAGTTACTTGGACAGGGGGGGTGAGCAGTTCTTC.

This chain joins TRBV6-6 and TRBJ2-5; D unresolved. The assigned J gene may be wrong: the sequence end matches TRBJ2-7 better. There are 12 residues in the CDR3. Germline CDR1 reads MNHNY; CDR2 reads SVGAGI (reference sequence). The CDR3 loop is CASSYSEYEQYF. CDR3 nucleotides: TGTGCCAGCAGTTACTCCGAATACGAGCAGTACTTC.